This is a list of T cell receptor beta chains from one sample in a study of cytomegalovirus exposure and HLA in healthy donors. Libraries were prepared by immunoSEQ multiplex PCR; TCRdb keeps only in-frame clonotypes and omits some of them. The table has 150,000 to 170,000 clones, around 80% seen once; the top ten hold around 1.4%. Source material: PBMCs. The receptors here all came from a man aged 18 to 35 in good health and CMV-seronegative. CDR3s leave out the opening cysteine and the closing phenylalanine or tryptophan.

v_gene	j_gene	CDR3aa
TRBV5-1	TRBJ2-1	ASSPLGIHSYNEQF
TRBV9	TRBJ2-7	ASAQTSGPYEQY
TRBV4-1	TRBJ1-2	ASSQRTGMTDGYT
TRBV6-6	TRBJ1-2	ASRAGEDGYT
TRBV27	TRBJ2-7	ASSFRPTGAAYEQY
TRBV27	TRBJ2-1	ASSLGSGPEGEQF
TRBV10-3	TRBJ1-5	AISGGPEVTQPQH
TRBV7-9	TRBJ2-5	ASSLGLAGGGETQY
TRBV6-5	TRBJ1-2	ASSYGQIYGYT
TRBV5-1	TRBJ1-2	ASSLGATANYGYT
TRBV19	TRBJ2-2	ASRPLLAGDTGELF